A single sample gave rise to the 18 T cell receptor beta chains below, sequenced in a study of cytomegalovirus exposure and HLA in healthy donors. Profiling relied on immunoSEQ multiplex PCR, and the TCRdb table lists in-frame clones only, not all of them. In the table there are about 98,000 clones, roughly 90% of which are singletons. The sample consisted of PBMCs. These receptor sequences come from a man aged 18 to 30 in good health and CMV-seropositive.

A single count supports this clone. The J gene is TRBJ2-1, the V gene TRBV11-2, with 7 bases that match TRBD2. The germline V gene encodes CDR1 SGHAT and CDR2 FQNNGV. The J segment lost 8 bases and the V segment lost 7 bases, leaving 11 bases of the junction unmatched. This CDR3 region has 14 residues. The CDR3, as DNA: TGTGCCAGCAACCCAAAGCGGGATGGCGATGAGCAGTTCTTC. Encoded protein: CASNPKRDGDEQFF.

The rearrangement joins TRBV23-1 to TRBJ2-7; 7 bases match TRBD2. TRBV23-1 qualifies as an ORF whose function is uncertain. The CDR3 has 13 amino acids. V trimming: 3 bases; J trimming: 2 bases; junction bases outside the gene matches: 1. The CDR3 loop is CASSQGLTYEQYF. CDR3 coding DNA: TGCGCCAGCAGTCAGGGACTAACCTACGAGCAGTACTTC.

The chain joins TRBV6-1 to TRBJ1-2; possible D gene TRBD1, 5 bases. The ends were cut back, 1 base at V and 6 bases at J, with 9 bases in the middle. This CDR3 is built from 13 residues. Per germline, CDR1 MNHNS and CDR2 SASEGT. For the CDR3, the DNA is TGTGCCAGCAGTGAAGGGGGGGTAAATGGCTACACCTTC. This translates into CASSEGGVNGYTF.

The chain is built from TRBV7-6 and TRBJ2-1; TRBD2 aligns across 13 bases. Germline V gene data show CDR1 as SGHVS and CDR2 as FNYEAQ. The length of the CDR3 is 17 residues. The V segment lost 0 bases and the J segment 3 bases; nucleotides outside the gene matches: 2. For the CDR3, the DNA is TGTGCCAGCAGCTTAGCCTGGACTAGCGGGAGCTACAATGAGCAGTTCTTC. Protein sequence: CASSLAWTSGSYNEQFF.

This CDR3 reads CASRRPVAGRGLAADTQYF. CDR3 coding DNA: TGCGCCAGCAGGAGGCCCGTAGCGGGCAGGGGACTAGCGGCAGATACGCAGTATTTT. This chain connects TRBV10-1 to TRBJ2-3; 11 positions match TRBD2. Germline CDR1 reads WNHNN; CDR2 reads SYGVQD (reference sequence). The ends lost 6 bases at V and 4 bases at J; junction bases unmatched: 18. This CDR3 is 19 amino acids long.

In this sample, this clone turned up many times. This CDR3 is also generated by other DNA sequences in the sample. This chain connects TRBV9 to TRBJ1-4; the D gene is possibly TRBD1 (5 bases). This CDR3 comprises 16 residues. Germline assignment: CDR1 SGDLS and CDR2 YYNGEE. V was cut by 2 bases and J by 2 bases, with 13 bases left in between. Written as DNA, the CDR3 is TGTGCCAGCAGCGTCGGGGGTGGGGAGACTAATGAAAAACTGTTTTTT. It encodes CASSVGGGETNEKLFF. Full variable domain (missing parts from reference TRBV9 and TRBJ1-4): DSGVTQTPKHLITATGQRVTLRCSPRSGDLSVYWYQQSLDQGLQFLIQYYNGEERAKGNILERFSAQQFPDLHSELNLSSLELGDSALYFCASSVGGGETNEKLFFGSGTQLSVL.

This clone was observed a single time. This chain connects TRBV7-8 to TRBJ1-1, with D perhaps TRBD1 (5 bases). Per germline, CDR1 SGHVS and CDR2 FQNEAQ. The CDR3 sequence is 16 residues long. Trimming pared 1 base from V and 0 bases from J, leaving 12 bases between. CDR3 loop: CASSLVSGRVNTEAFF. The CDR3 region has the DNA TGTGCCAGCAGCTTAGTCTCAGGCAGGGTGAACACTGAAGCTTTCTTT.

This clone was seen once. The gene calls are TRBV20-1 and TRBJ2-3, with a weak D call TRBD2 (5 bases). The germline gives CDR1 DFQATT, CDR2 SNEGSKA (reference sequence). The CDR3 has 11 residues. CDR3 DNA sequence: TGCAGCTCACTACGGGGAGATACGCAGTATTTT. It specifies CSSLRGDTQYF.

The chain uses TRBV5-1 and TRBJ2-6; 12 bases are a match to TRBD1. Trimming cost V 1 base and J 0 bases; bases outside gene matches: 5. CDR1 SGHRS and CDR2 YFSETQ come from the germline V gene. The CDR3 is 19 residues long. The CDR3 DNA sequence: TGCGCCAGCAGCTTGTCCGGGACAGGGGGCCTCTCTGGGGCCAACGTCCTGACTTTC. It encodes CASSLSGTGGLSGANVLTF. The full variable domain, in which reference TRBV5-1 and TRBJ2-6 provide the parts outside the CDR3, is KAGVTQTPRYLIKTRGQQVTLSCSPISGHRSVSWYQQTPGQGLQFLFEYFSETQRNKGNFPGRFSGRQFSNSRSEMNVSTLELGDSALYLCASSLSGTGGLSGANVLTFGAGSRLTVL.

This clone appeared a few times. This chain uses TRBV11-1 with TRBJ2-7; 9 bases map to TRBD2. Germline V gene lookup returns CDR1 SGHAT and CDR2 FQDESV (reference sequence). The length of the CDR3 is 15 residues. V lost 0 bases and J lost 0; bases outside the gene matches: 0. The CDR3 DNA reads TGTGCCAGCAGCTTAGCTAGCGGGAGCTCCTACGAGCAGTACTTC. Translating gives CASSLASGSSYEQYF.

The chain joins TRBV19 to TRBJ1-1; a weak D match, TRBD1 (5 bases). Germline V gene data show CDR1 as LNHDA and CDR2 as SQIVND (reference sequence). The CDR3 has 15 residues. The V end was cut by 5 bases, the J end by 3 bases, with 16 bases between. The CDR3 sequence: CASSVALGGDTEAFF. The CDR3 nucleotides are TGTGCCAGTAGTGTGGCCTTGGGAGGGGACACTGAAGCTTTCTTT.

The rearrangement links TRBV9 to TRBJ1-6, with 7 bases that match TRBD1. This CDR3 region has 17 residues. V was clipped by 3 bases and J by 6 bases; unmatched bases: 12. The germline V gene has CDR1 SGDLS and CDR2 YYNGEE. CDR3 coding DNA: TGTGCCAGCAGCGCACGACAGGGAGGTCCATCTAATTCACCCCTCCACTTT. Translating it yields CASSARQGGPSNSPLHF.

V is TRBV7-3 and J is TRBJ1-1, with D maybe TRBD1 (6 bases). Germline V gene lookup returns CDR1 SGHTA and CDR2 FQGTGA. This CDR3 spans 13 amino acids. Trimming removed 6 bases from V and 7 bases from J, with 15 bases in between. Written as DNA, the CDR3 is TGTGCCAGCAGTTTAGGACAGTTGGATGAAGCTTTCTTT. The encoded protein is CASSLGQLDEAFF.

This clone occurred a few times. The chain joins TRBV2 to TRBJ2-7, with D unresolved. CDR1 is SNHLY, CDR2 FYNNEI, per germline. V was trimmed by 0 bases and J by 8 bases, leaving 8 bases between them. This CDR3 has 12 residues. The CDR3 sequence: CASSEAQQKQYF. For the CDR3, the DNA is TGTGCCAGCAGTGAAGCGCAACAGAAGCAGTACTTC.

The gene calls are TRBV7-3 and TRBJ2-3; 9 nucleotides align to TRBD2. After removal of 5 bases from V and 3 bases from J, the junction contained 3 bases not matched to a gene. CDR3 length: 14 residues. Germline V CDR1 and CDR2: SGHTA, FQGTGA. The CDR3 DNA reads TGTGCCAGCAGCAGTCTAGCGGGAACAGATACGCAGTATTTT. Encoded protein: CASSSLAGTDTQYF.

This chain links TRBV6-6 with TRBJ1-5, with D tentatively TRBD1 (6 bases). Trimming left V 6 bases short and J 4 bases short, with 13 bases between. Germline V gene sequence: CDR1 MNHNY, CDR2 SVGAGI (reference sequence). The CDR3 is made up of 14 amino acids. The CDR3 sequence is CASSARGGNQPQHF. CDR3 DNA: TGTGCCAGCAGCGCACGAGGGGGAAATCAGCCCCAGCATTTT.

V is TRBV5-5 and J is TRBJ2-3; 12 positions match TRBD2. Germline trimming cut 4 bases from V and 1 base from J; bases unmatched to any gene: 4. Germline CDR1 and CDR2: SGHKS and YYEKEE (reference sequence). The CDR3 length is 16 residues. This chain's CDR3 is CASSQLAGGRTDTQYF. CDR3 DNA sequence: TGTGCCAGCAGCCAACTAGCGGGGGGCCGCACAGATACGCAGTATTTT.

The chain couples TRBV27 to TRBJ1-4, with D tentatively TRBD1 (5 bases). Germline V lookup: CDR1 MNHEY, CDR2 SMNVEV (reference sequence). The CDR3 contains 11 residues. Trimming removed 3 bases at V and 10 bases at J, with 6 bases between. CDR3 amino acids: CASSFGGKLFF. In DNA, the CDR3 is TGTGCCAGCAGTTTCGGGGGAAAACTGTTTTTT.